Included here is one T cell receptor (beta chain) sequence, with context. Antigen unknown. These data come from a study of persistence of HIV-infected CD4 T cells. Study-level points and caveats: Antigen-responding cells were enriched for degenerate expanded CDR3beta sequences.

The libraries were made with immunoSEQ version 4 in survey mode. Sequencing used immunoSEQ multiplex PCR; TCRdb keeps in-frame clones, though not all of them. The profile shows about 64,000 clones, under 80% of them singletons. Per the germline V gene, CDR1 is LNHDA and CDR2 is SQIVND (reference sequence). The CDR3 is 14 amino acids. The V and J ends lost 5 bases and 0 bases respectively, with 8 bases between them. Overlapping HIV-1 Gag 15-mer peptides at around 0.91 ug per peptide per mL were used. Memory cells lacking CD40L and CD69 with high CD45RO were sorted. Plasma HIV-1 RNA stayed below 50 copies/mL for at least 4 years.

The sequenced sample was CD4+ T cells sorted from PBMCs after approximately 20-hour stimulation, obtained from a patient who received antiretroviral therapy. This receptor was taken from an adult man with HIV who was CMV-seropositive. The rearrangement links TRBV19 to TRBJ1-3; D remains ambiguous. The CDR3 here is CASSDGASGNTIYF. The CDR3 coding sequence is TGTGCCAGTAGTGACGGCGCCTCTGGAAACACCATATATTTT.